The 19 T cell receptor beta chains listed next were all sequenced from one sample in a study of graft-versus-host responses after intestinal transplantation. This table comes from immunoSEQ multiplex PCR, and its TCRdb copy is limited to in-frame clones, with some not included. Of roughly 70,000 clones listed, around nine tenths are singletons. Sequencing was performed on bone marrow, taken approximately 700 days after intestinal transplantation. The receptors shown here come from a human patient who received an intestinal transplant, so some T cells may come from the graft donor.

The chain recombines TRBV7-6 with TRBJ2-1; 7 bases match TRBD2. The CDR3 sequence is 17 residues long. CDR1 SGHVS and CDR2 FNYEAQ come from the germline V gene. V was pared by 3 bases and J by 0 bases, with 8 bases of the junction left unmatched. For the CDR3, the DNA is TGTGCCAGCAGCTTGCGGGCTAGCGGTAGCTCCTACAATGAGCAGTTCTTC. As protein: CASSLRASGSSYNEQFF.

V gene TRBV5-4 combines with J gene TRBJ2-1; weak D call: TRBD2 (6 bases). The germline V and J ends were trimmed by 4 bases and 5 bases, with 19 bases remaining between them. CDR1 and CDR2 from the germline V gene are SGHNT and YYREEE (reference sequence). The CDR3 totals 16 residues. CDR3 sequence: CASSPSVRGTDNEQFF. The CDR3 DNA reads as TGTGCCAGCAGCCCGTCCGTCCGCGGGACTGACAATGAGCAGTTCTTC. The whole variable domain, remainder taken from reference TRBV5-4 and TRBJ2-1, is ETGVTQSPTHLIKTRGQQVTLRCSSQSGHNTVSWYQQALGQGPQFIFQYYREEENGRGNFPPRFSGLQFPNYSSELNVNALELDDSALYLCASSPSVRGTDNEQFFGPGTRLTVL.

The CDR3 region is CASSLRRTNSPLHF. CDR3 DNA: TGTGCCAGCAGCTTAAGACGGACAAATTCACCCCTCCACTTT. The chain recombines TRBV11-2 with TRBJ1-6; D is perhaps TRBD1 (5 bases). V gave up 2 bases and J gave up 7 bases, with 9 bases separating them. The germline gives CDR1 SGHAT, CDR2 FQNNGV. The CDR3 runs 14 residues.

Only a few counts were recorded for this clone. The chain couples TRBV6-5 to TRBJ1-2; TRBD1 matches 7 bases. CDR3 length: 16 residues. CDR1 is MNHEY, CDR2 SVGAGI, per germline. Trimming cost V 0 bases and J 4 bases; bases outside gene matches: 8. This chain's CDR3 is CASSYSSTGRVYGYTF. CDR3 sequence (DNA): TGTGCCAGCAGTTACTCCTCGACAGGGAGGGTCTATGGCTACACCTTC.

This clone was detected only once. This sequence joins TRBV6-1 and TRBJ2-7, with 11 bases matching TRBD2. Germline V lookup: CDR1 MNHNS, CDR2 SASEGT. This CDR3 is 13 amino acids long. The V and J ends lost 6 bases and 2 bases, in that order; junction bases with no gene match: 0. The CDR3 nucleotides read TGTGCCAGCAGGACTAGCGGGGCCTACGAGCAGTACTTC. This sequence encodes CASRTSGAYEQYF.

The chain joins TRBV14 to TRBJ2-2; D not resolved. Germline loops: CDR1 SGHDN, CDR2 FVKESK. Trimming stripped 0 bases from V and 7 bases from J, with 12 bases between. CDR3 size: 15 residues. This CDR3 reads CASSQDTSEIGELFF. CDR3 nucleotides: TGTGCCAGCAGCCAAGATACTTCGGAAATCGGGGAGCTGTTTTTT.

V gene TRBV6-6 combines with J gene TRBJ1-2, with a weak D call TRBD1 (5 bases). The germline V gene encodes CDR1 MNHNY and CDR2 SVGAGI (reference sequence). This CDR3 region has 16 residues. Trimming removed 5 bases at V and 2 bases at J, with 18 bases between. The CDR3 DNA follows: TGTGCCAGCAGTCAACCTCGGGGGAGGACCAACTATGGCTACACCTTC. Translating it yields CASSQPRGRTNYGYTF.

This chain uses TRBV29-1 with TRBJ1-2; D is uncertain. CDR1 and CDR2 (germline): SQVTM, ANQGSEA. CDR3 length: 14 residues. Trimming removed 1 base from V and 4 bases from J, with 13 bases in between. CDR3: CSVEVPRPVYGYTF. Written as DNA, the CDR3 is TGCAGCGTTGAAGTGCCGAGGCCAGTCTATGGCTACACCTTC. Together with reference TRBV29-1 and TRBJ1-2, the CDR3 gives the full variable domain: SAVISQKPSRDICQRGTSLTIQCQVDSQVTMMFWYRQQPGQSLTLIATANQGSEATYESGFVIDKFPISRPNLTFSTLTVSNMSPEDSSIYLCSVEVPRPVYGYTFGSGTRLTVV.

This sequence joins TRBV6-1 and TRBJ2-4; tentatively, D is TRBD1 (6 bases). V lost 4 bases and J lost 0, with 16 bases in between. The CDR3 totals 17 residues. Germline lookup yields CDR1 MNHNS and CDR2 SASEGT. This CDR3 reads CASSAPTGTLAKNIQYF. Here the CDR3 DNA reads TGTGCCAGCAGTGCGCCCACAGGGACCTTAGCCAAAAACATTCAGTACTTC.

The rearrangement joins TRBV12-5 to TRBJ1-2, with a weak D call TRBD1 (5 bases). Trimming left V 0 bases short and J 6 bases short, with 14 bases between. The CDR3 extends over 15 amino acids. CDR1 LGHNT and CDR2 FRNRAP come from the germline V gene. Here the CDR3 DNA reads TGTGCTAGTGGTTTGGTACTGGGGACTCCCAATGGCTACACCTTC. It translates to CASGLVLGTPNGYTF.

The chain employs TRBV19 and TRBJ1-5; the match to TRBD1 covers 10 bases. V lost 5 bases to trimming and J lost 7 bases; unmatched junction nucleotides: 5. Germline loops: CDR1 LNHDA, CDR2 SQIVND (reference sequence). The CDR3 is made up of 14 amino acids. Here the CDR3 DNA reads TGTGCCAGTAGTCCCGGGACAGGGGAACAGCCCCAGCATTTT. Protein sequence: CASSPGTGEQPQHF.

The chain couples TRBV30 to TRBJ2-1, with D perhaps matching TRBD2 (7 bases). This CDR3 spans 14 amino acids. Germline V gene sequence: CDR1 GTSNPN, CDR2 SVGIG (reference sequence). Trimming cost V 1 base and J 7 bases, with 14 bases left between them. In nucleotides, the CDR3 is TGTGCCTGGAGTGGGAGCAGGGGAGGGAATGAGCAGTTCTTC. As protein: CAWSGSRGGNEQFF.

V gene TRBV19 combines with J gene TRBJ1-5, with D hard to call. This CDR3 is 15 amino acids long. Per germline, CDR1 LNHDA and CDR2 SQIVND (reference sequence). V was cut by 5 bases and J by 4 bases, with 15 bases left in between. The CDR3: CASSLSGQPNQPQHF. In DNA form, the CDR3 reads TGTGCCAGTAGTCTATCTGGCCAGCCAAATCAGCCCCAGCATTTT. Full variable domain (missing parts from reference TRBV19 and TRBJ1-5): DGGITQSPKYLFRKEGQNVTLSCEQNLNHDAMYWYRQDPGQGLRLIYYSQIVNDFQKGDIAEGYSVSREKKESFPLTVTSAQKNPTAFYLCASSLSGQPNQPQHFGDGTRLSIL.

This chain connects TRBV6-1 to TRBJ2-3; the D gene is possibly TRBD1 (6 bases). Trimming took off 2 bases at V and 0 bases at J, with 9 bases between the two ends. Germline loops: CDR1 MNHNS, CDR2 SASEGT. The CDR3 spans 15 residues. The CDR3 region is CASSEQGLSTDTQYF. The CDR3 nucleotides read TGTGCCAGCAGTGAACAGGGGTTAAGCACAGATACGCAGTATTTT.

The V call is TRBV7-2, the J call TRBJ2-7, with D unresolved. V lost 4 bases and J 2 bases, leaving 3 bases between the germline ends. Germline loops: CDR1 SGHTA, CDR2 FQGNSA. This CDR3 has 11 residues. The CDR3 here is CASSSAYEQYF. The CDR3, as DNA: TGTGCCAGCAGCTCCGCCTACGAGCAGTACTTC.

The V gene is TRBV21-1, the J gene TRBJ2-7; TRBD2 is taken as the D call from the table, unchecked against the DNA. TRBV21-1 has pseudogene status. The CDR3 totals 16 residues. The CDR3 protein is CASSLPEGLNTYEQYF. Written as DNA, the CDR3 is TGTGCCAGCAGCCTCCCAGAGGGACTGAACACCTACGAGCAGTACTTC.

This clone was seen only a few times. Here the CDR3 reads CASEGADLYGYTF. CDR3 coding DNA: TGTGCCAGCGAGGGGGCGGACCTCTATGGCTACACCTTC. V and J are TRBV19 and TRBJ1-2; 7 nucleotides align to TRBD1. V shed 9 bases, J shed 4 bases, and the junction held 8 bases outside the gene matches. The CDR3 length is 13 residues. Germline lookup yields CDR1 LNHDA and CDR2 SQIVND (reference sequence).

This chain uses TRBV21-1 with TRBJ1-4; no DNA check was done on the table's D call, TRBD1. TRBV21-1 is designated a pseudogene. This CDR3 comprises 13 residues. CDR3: CASSRGRDEKLFF. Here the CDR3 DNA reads TGTGCCAGCAGTAGGGGGCGGGATGAAAAACTGTTTTTT.

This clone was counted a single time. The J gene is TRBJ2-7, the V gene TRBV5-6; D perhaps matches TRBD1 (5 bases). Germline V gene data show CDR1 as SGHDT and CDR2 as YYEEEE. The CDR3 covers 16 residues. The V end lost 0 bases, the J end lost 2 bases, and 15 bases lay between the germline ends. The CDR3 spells CASSLGFLDTTYEQYF. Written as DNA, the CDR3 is TGTGCCAGCAGCTTGGGGTTCCTGGACACTACCTACGAGCAGTACTTC.